This TCR beta chain originates from a study of T cell repertoires in cytomegalovirus infection. Study overall: Epitope selection comprised recently identified HLA-C-restricted CMV epitopes and well-studied HLA-B-restricted CMV epitopes. Matching HLA type, along with CMV infection, was indicated by public TCR beta signatures. Whole-study results and caveats: CMV-specific TCR beta clonotypes restricted by HLA-C were the ones dominating the ex vivo response.

A word on this clonotype: Antigen: not known.

Each CDR3 protein is one row after TCRdb ran MiXCR on the reads. The sample lists some 350,000 distinct CDR3 sequences; roughly 34% were seen once. The germline V gene has CDR1 MGHRA and CDR2 YSYEKL. CDR3 length: 17 residues. V lost 4 bases and J 0 bases, leaving 17 bases between the germline ends. The TCR originated in a human donor in good health (CMV status not recorded). Some clones in this sample may be carry-over from other donors' samples. V and J are TRBV4-1 and TRBJ2-3; D is perhaps TRBD2 (5 bases). The sample was cultured PBMCs, taken from culture after CMV antigen stimulation. The CDR3: CASSRSTTGGSTDTQYF. The CDR3 DNA reads as TGCGCCAGCAGCCGCAGCACGACGGGCGGGAGCACAGATACGCAGTATTTT.